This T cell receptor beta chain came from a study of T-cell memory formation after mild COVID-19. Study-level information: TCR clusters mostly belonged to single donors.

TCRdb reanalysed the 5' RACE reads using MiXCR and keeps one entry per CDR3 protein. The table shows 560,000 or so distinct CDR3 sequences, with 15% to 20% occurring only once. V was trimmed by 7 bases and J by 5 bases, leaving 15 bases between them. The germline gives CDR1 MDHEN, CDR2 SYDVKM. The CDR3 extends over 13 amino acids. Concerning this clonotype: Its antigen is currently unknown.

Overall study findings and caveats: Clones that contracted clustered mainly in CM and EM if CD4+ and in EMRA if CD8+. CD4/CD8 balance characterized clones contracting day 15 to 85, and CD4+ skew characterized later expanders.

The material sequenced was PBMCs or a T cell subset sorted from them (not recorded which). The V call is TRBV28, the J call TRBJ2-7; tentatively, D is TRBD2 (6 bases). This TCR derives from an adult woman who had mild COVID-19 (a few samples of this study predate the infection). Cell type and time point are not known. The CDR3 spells CASIRGFEDEQYF. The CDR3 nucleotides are TGTGCCAGCATCCGGGGGTTTGAGGACGAGCAGTACTTC.